This passage covers 32 T cell receptor beta chains from one sample sequenced in a study of shared clonotypes between healthy human individuals. This table comes from immunoSEQ multiplex PCR, and its TCRdb copy is limited to in-frame clones, with some not included. The data contain about 2.1 million clones, 93% of them seen just once; the ten biggest clones take up under 2%. Naive CD8 isolation took CD45RO-negative cells positively selected for CCR7 and excluded terminally differentiated effector memory CD45RA+ cells. Sequencing was performed on naive CD8+ T cells from PBMCs. The receptor set was obtained from a man aged 18 to 29 in good health. Some clones in this sample may be carry-over from other donors' samples.

The rearrangement uses TRBV7-9 and TRBJ2-2; a weak D match, TRBD1 (5 bases). The CDR3 is 15 amino acids. Trimming took off 4 bases at V and 5 bases at J, with 14 bases between the two ends. Germline V CDR1 and CDR2: SEHNR, FQNEAQ (reference sequence). CDR3 nucleotide sequence: TGTGCCAGCAGCTCCGACAGTGTTTGGACCGGGGAGCTGTTTTTT. Amino acid sequence: CASSSDSVWTGELFF.

The chain recombines TRBV27 with TRBJ2-7, with a possible D match to TRBD1 (6 bases). CDR3 length: 16 amino acids. The germline V and J ends were trimmed by 5 bases and 1 base, with 18 bases remaining between them. Looked up from germline, CDR1 is MNHEY and CDR2 is SMNVEV (reference sequence). The CDR3 region is CASSPSQGPWSYEQYF. For the CDR3, the DNA is TGTGCCAGCAGTCCGTCACAGGGTCCTTGGTCCTACGAGCAGTACTTC.

This chain joins TRBV25-1 and TRBJ2-7, with a tentative D call TRBD1 (6 bases). The CDR3 covers 13 residues. Germline values: CDR1 MGHDK, CDR2 SYGVNS. With 2 bases removed from V and 5 bases from J, the gap between germline ends came to 10 bases. CDR3 sequence reads: CASSENRADEQYF. Here the CDR3 DNA reads TGTGCCAGCAGTGAAAACAGGGCGGACGAGCAGTACTTC.

The chain is built from TRBV29-1 and TRBJ1-1, with unresolved D. Looked up from germline, CDR1 is SQVTM and CDR2 is ANQGSEA. Trimming cost V 4 bases and J 5 bases, with 5 bases left between them. CDR3 size: 10 residues. The CDR3 DNA follows: TGCAGCGTTGGGCCAACTGAAGCTTTCTTT. Protein sequence: CSVGPTEAFF. Complete variable domain (other parts from reference TRBV29-1 and TRBJ1-1): SAVISQKPSRDICQRGTSLTIQCQVDSQVTMMFWYRQQPGQSLTLIATANQGSEATYESGFVIDKFPISRPNLTFSTLTVSNMSPEDSSIYLCSVGPTEAFFGQGTRLTVV.

The chain employs TRBV4-3 and TRBJ2-7; TRBD1 matches 9 bases. The CDR3 covers 14 residues. J was trimmed by 3 bases and V by 2 bases; bases with no gene match: 2. Per germline, CDR1 LGHNA and CDR2 YSLEER. The DNA of the CDR3 is TGCGCCAGCAGCCAACGACAGGGGGGCTACGAGCAGTACTTC. Protein product: CASSQRQGGYEQYF.

V gene TRBV9 combines with J gene TRBJ2-3, with D unclear. The CDR3 has 15 amino acids. The V gene lost 1 base and the J gene lost 4 bases, with 13 bases spanning the gap. Germline CDR1 SGDLS, CDR2 YYNGEE. CDR3: CASSVTGRYADTQYF. The CDR3 coding sequence is TGTGCCAGCAGCGTAACTGGGCGATACGCAGATACGCAGTATTTT.

Of note for this clone: The junction shows a germline mismatch at one end, possibly a read error. The chain combines TRBV7-9 with TRBJ1-2; D perhaps matches TRBD1 (5 bases). The CDR3 has 14 amino acids. The germline CDR1 and CDR2 sequences are SEHNR and FQNEAQ (reference sequence). The CDR3 region is CVSSLTGANYGYTF. In DNA, the CDR3 is TGTGTCAGCAGCTTAACCGGGGCAAACTATGGCTACACCTTC.

The chain couples TRBV30 to TRBJ1-5; 12 bases line up with TRBD1. V gave up 0 bases and J gave up 5 bases; unmatched junction bases: 14. Germline CDR1 is GTSNPN and CDR2 is SVGIG (reference sequence). The CDR3 has 19 amino acids. The CDR3 loop is CAWSVRGTGGLLGYQPQHF. CDR3 nucleotides: TGTGCCTGGAGTGTACGGGGGACAGGGGGCTTATTGGGGTATCAGCCCCAGCATTTT.

CDR3 bases: TGTGCCAGCAGTTTTGGACTAGCGGGTATCTCCTACAATGAGCAGTTCTTC. It is translated as CASSFGLAGISYNEQFF. This chain connects TRBV28 to TRBJ2-1, with TRBD2 identical over 11 bases. J lost 0 bases, V lost 3 bases, and 4 bases had no gene match. This CDR3 is 17 amino acids long. Germline V lookup: CDR1 MDHEN, CDR2 SYDVKM.

The chain has TRBV5-4 and TRBJ1-2, with 12 positions matching TRBD1. After removal of 4 bases from V and 4 bases from J, the junction contained 5 bases not matched to a gene. Germline V lookup: CDR1 SGHNT, CDR2 YYREEE (reference sequence). The CDR3 sequence is 15 residues long. The CDR3 reads CASSNAGQGAYGYTF. The DNA of the CDR3 is TGTGCCAGCAGCAATGCGGGACAGGGGGCCTATGGCTACACCTTC.

This chain uses TRBV5-3 with TRBJ2-1; D is unresolved. TRBV5-3 is marked as an open reading frame, function uncertain. This CDR3 comprises 16 residues. Trimming removed 0 bases at V and 6 bases at J, with 16 bases between. CDR3 in amino acids: CARSLDADLNGNEQFF. CDR3 DNA sequence: TGTGCCAGAAGCTTGGACGCAGACCTTAACGGCAATGAGCAGTTCTTC.

The chain couples TRBV7-9 to TRBJ2-1, with TRBD2 matching 7 bases. Germline trimming cut 1 base from V and 8 bases from J; bases unmatched to any gene: 5. The V gene's germline CDR1 is SEHNR and CDR2 FQNEAQ (reference sequence). This CDR3 spans 14 amino acids. The CDR3 DNA reads TGTGCCAGCAGCTTAGTGACTAGCACCCATGAGCAGTTCTTC. Translated, it gives CASSLVTSTHEQFF.

The V call is TRBV28, the J call TRBJ2-3; D gene uncertain. The CDR3 runs 17 residues. V was clipped by 4 bases and J by 2 bases, with 19 bases between them. CDR1 is MDHEN and CDR2 is SYDVKM in the germline V gene. CDR3 loop: CASSSYRTEPFTDTQYF. The CDR3 nucleotides read TGTGCCAGCAGTTCATACCGGACGGAACCTTTCACAGATACGCAGTATTTT. Full variable domain (remainder filled in from reference TRBV28 and TRBJ2-3): DVKVTQSSRYLVKRTGEKVFLECVQDMDHENMFWYRQDPGLGLRLIYFSYDVKMKEKGDIPEGYSVSREKKERFSLILESASTNQTSMYLCASSSYRTEPFTDTQYFGPGTRLTVL.

For this clone: Other DNA sequences in this specimen translate into the identical CDR3. This sequence joins TRBV7-9 and TRBJ1-3; possible D gene TRBD1, 5 bases. Trimming pared 1 base from V and 0 bases from J, leaving 7 bases between. The CDR3 contains 15 residues. CDR1 and CDR2 (germline): SEHNR, FQNEAQ (reference sequence). CDR3 sequence: CASSLGGNSGNTIYF. CDR3 bases: TGTGCCAGCAGCTTAGGGGGGAACTCTGGAAACACCATATATTTT.

V is TRBV6-5 and J is TRBJ1-4; D is ambiguous. Germline V gives CDR1 MNHEY, CDR2 SVGAGI. There are 14 residues in the CDR3. V was clipped by 6 bases and J by 7 bases, with 15 bases between them. This CDR3 reads CASRPYTGREKLFF. The CDR3 DNA is TGTGCCAGCAGGCCCTATACGGGCCGTGAAAAACTGTTTTTT.

The rearrangement links TRBV28 to TRBJ2-7; a possible D gene is TRBD1 (6 bases). Trimming took 7 bases from V and 3 from J, leaving 13 bases between them. This CDR3 is built from 13 residues. The V gene's germline CDR1 is MDHEN and CDR2 SYDVKM. CDR3 in DNA: TGTGCCAGCACAACTACAGGGTTCTACGAGCAGTACTTC. It is translated as CASTTTGFYEQYF. The full variable domain, rest sourced from reference TRBV28 and TRBJ2-7, is DVKVTQSSRYLVKRTGEKVFLECVQDMDHENMFWYRQDPGLGLRLIYFSYDVKMKEKGDIPEGYSVSREKKERFSLILESASTNQTSMYLCASTTTGFYEQYFGPGTRLTVT.

This clone was seen a single time. The chain uses TRBV9 and TRBJ2-5; D not resolved. Trimming shortened V by 1 base and J by 5 bases, and 6 bases separated the two germline ends. The CDR3 sequence is 12 residues long. Germline V CDR1 and CDR2: SGDLS, YYNGEE. The CDR3 region has the DNA TGTGCCAGCAGCGTAAACGTGGAGACCCAGTACTTC. Protein sequence: CASSVNVETQYF.

J is TRBJ2-1 and V is TRBV4-3; D ambiguous. The V gene's germline CDR1 is LGHNA and CDR2 YSLEER. Trimming left V 1 base short and J 3 bases short, with 10 bases between. The CDR3 runs to 15 residues. The chain's CDR3 is CASSQGTVVYNEQFF. For the CDR3, the DNA is TGCGCCAGCAGCCAAGGCACGGTTGTCTACAATGAGCAGTTCTTC.

This rearrangement joins TRBV7-9 to TRBJ2-3; 10 positions agree with TRBD2. Germline lookup yields CDR1 SEHNR and CDR2 FQNEAQ (reference sequence). J gave up 2 bases and V 7 bases, and 6 bases lay outside the gene matches. This CDR3 spans 15 amino acids. CDR3 amino acids: CASTRTSGYTDTQYF. Written as DNA, the CDR3 is TGTGCCAGCACCAGGACTAGCGGATACACAGATACGCAGTATTTT. The full variable domain, in which reference TRBV7-9 and TRBJ2-3 provide the parts outside the CDR3, is DTGVSQNPRHKITKRGQNVTFRCDPISEHNRLYWYRQTLGQGPEFLTYFQNEAQLEKSRLLSDRFSAERPKGSFSTLEIQRTEQGDSAMYLCASTRTSGYTDTQYFGPGTRLTVL.

This chain links TRBV28 with TRBJ1-1; maybe TRBD1 (5 bases). This CDR3 is built from 14 residues. Trimming removed 1 base at V and 7 bases at J, with 13 bases between. Germline V gives CDR1 MDHEN, CDR2 SYDVKM. The CDR3 protein is CASSLFDGDGEAFF. CDR3 DNA sequence: TGTGCCAGCAGTTTATTCGACGGGGACGGTGAAGCTTTCTTT.

The chain couples TRBV7-3 to TRBJ2-2; possibly TRBD2 for D (6 bases). The length of the CDR3 is 14 residues. V was pared by 5 bases and J by 3 bases, with 10 bases between. Germline CDR1 and CDR2: SGHTA and FQGTGA. CDR3 nucleotides: TGTGCCAGCAGCCCGGGACTTTACACCGGGGAGCTGTTTTTT. This codes for CASSPGLYTGELFF.

The chain combines TRBV5-1 with TRBJ2-2; D remains unclear. V dropped 2 bases and J dropped 6 bases, with 8 bases sitting between them. Per the germline V gene, CDR1 is SGHRS and CDR2 is YFSETQ. The CDR3 totals 13 residues. The chain's CDR3 is CASSFSVSGELFF. CDR3 nucleotides: TGCGCCAGCAGCTTCTCCGTGTCCGGGGAGCTGTTTTTT.

In regard to this clone: The identical CDR3 is also encoded by other nucleotide sequences in the sample. For the CDR3, the DNA is TGTGCCAGCAGTTTAACAGGGTACAATCAGCCCCAGCATTTT. It is translated as CASSLTGYNQPQHF. The chain uses TRBV28 and TRBJ1-5, with a possible D match to TRBD1 (6 bases). Germline CDR1 is MDHEN and CDR2 is SYDVKM. CDR3 length: 14 amino acids. V lost 2 bases and J 3 bases, leaving 8 bases between the germline ends.

The chain joins TRBV28 to TRBJ2-7, with D perhaps matching TRBD1 (5 bases). V was pared by 10 bases and J by 3 bases, with 22 bases between. Per the germline V gene, CDR1 is MDHEN and CDR2 is SYDVKM. This CDR3 comprises 15 residues. The CDR3 spells CATRFRRQIDYEQYF. CDR3 bases: TGTGCCACCCGGTTCCGTAGACAGATTGACTACGAGCAGTACTTC.

The chain joins TRBV11-2 to TRBJ2-7, with D tentatively TRBD1 (6 bases). The V gene's germline CDR1 is SGHAT and CDR2 FQNNGV. Trimming took off 5 bases at V and 3 bases at J, with 17 bases between the two ends. This CDR3 comprises 15 residues. CDR3 protein: CASSTQQGPLYEQYF. CDR3 coding DNA: TGTGCCAGCAGCACCCAACAGGGACCTCTCTACGAGCAGTACTTC.

This rearrangement joins TRBV28 to TRBJ2-7, with 7 positions matching TRBD2. The germline CDR1 and CDR2 sequences are MDHEN and SYDVKM. The CDR3 spans 16 residues. The junction had 15 bases not matched to a gene; V was cut back by 3 bases and J by 7 bases. The CDR3 bases are TGTGCCAGCAGTTTTTTAGCGGTGGGAGGGCCGGGGGAGCAGTACTTC. It translates to CASSFLAVGGPGEQYF.

The chain has TRBV5-1 and TRBJ2-5; possible D gene TRBD2, 6 bases. CDR1 SGHRS and CDR2 YFSETQ come from the germline V gene. The length of the CDR3 is 13 residues. V lost 0 bases and J 5 bases, leaving 8 bases between the germline ends. The CDR3 spells CASSLGAGETQYF. The CDR3 DNA follows: TGCGCCAGCAGCTTGGGGGCGGGGGAGACCCAGTACTTC.

The V call is TRBV27, the J call TRBJ2-3; 9 bases line up with TRBD2. The CDR3 extends over 15 amino acids. Germline values: CDR1 MNHEY, CDR2 SMNVEV (reference sequence). Trimming cost V 6 bases and J 4 bases; bases outside gene matches: 8. The CDR3 DNA is TGTGCCAGCAGAATACTAGCGGGTTCGTCAGATACGCAGTATTTT. As protein: CASRILAGSSDTQYF.

This chain uses TRBV13 with TRBJ1-2; D is unresolved. V lost 4 bases and J 0 bases, leaving 15 bases between the germline ends. Germline CDR1 and CDR2: PRHDT and FYEKMQ (reference sequence). The CDR3 is 16 amino acids. CDR3 protein: CASSSPTAAANYGYTF. CDR3 in DNA: TGTGCCAGCAGCTCCCCCACCGCGGCCGCTAACTATGGCTACACCTTC.

The rearrangement links TRBV9 to TRBJ1-4; 12 bases match TRBD1. The trim removed 2 bases at V and 12 bases at J, leaving 17 bases unmatched. The CDR3 sequence is 18 residues long. Looked up from germline, CDR1 is SGDLS and CDR2 is YYNGEE. As DNA, the CDR3 is TGTGCCAGCAGCGTTCAACCGGGACAGGGGGCCGCCGGGGATGAACTGTTTTTT. The encoded protein is CASSVQPGQGAAGDELFF. The full variable domain, rest sourced from reference TRBV9 and TRBJ1-4, is DSGVTQTPKHLITATGQRVTLRCSPRSGDLSVYWYQQSLDQGLQFLIQYYNGEERAKGNILERFSAQQFPDLHSELNLSSLELGDSALYFCASSVQPGQGAAGDELFFGSGTQLSVL.

The chain is built from TRBV5-1 and TRBJ1-4; TRBD1 might be the D (5 bases). This CDR3 region has 15 residues. Trimming stripped 1 base from V and 8 bases from J, with 15 bases between. Germline V CDR1 and CDR2: SGHRS, YFSETQ. Here the CDR3 reads CASSLSPRVDEKLFF. In DNA form, the CDR3 reads TGCGCCAGCAGCTTGAGTCCCAGGGTCGACGAAAAACTGTTTTTT. The complete variable domain, with remaining parts taken from reference TRBV5-1 and TRBJ1-4, reads KAGVTQTPRYLIKTRGQQVTLSCSPISGHRSVSWYQQTPGQGLQFLFEYFSETQRNKGNFPGRFSGRQFSNSRSEMNVSTLELGDSALYLCASSLSPRVDEKLFFGSGTQLSVL.

V and J are TRBV7-8 and TRBJ1-5; 9 bases map to TRBD1. The CDR3 contains 14 residues. Germline CDR1 reads SGHVS; CDR2 reads FQNEAQ. V shed 5 bases and J 2 bases; nucleotides not matched to a gene: 1. The CDR3 protein is CASSRQGGNQPQHF. The CDR3 DNA reads TGTGCCAGCAGCCGACAGGGGGGCAATCAGCCCCAGCATTTT.